This T cell receptor (beta chain) derives from a study of T-cell memory formation after mild COVID-19. This clonotype occurred a few times. This CDR3 spans 15 amino acids. V lost 4 bases, J lost 4 bases, and 16 bases lay in between. Germline CDR1 and CDR2: SGHNT and YYREEE (reference sequence). Amplification by 5'RACE using constant-segment primers produced TCR alpha and TCR beta cDNA libraries that carried sample barcodes and UMIs. MiXCR, run by TCRdb on the 5' RACE reads, gives a single entry per CDR3 protein. The data hold some 350,000 distinct CDR3 sequences, with over 10% observed a single time. Material: PBMCs or a T cell subset sorted from them (not recorded which). This chain links TRBV5-4 with TRBJ2-3; D possibly corresponds to TRBD1 (7 bases). The receptor comes from a man younger than 30 who had mild COVID-19 (a few samples of this study predate the infection). Cell type and time point are not known. The CDR3 DNA sequence: TGTGCCAGCAGCCCGCGGGACAGCCCTCCAGATACGCAGTATTTT. Translation: CASSPRDSPPDTQYF.